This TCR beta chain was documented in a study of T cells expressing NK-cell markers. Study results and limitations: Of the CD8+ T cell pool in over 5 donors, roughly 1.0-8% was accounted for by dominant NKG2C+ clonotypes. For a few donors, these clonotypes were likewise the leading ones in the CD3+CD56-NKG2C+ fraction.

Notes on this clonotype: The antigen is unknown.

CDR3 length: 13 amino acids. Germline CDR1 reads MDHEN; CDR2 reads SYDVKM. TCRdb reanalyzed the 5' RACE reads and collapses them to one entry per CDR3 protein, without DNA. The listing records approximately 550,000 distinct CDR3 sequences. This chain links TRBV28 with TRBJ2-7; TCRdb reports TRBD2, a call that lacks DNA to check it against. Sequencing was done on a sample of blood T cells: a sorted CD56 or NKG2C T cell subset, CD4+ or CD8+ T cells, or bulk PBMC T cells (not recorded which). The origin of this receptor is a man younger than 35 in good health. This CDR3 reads CASLLAGNYEQYF.